The sequence of this T cell receptor (beta chain) was determined in a study of T cells after yellow fever vaccination. TCRdb used MiXCR to reprocess the 5' RACE reads, holding one entry per CDR3 protein. Of some 120,000 distinct CDR3 sequences in the sample, roughly 15% were seen once. Germline V CDR1 and CDR2: MGHDK, SYGVNS. Trimming stripped 1 base from V and 3 bases from J, with 9 bases between. There are 15 residues in the CDR3. In its sample, this clonotype was seen once. The clonotype was recovered from a man between 18 and 29 years old who received the YFV17D yellow fever vaccine. The V and J genes are TRBV25-1 and TRBJ1-4; D is uncertain. The material sequenced was CD8+ T cells sorted from PBMCs, taken 5 days after the yellow fever booster vaccination. The CDR3 is CASSESAIPNEKLFF. The CDR3 bases are TGTGCCAGCAGTGAATCGGCGATACCTAATGAAAAACTGTTTTTT.